The source of this TCR beta chain is a study of PD-L1 blockade in urothelial cancer. Study-level information: Typically, measured as a median, blood samples had approximately 130,000 T cells. Notes on the study in general: Durable-benefit patients had greater expansion of tumor-associated blood clones at 3 weeks.

This CDR3 spans 15 amino acids. Germline V gives CDR1 MDHEN, CDR2 SYDVKM. V lost 6 bases and J 2 bases, leaving 16 bases between the germline ends. Comment on this clone: As yet, its antigen is unknown.

Time point defined: pretreatment peripheral blood. Synthetic spike-ins, TCR analog templates, were added into each PCR. Assay: immunoSEQ multiplex PCR; the TCRdb copy retains only in-frame clones and omits some. Of more than 45,000 clones listed, 75% to 85% were seen once; the top ten hold 1.5% to 2%. This clonotype was sampled from a man aged 45-65 years with urothelial cancer. This sample comprised PBMCs, obtained around atezolizumab (anti-PD-L1) treatment. The rearrangement uses TRBV28 and TRBJ2-5, with D possibly being TRBD2 (6 bases). The CDR3 here is CASSNPGTAQETQYF. The CDR3, as DNA: TGTGCCAGCAGCAACCCCGGGACTGCTCAAGAGACCCAGTACTTC.